The entry below describes one T cell receptor (beta chain). The antigen is undetermined. This CDR3 comprises 14 residues. V lost 7 bases, J lost 7 bases, and 18 bases lay in between. Germline lookup yields CDR1 SGDLS and CDR2 YYNGEE. Sequencing was performed with immunoSEQ multiplex PCR; in TCRdb, only in-frame clones are kept and a portion is missing. Of 160,000 or so clones detected, roughly 86% appear once; the ten largest clones hold approximately 2.4%. The data derive from a study of cytomegalovirus exposure and HLA in healthy donors. Study as a whole: The roughly 130 validation repertoires were reported in a later analysis to have been generated on the same platform as the approximately 700 first-cohort repertoires. Notes on the study in general: There were around 160 TCR beta chains listed as cytomegalovirus-associated. Most TCR sequences were seen very rarely across donors, but some public TCRs occurred in many. It was found in a later analysis that first-cohort TCR clusters tended to co-occur in the approximately 130 validation repertoires.

This clonotype originated in a man younger than 35 in good health and CMV-seropositive. Material for sequencing was PBMCs. The J gene is TRBJ2-1, the V gene TRBV9; tentatively, D is TRBD2 (5 bases). Written as DNA, the CDR3 is TGTGCCAGCTCACCGCGCCCGGGCGGGAATGAGCAGTTCTTC. Amino acids: CASSPRPGGNEQFF.